A selection of T cell receptor beta chains follows, all from one sample in a study of cytomegalovirus exposure and HLA in healthy donors. Sequenced by immunoSEQ multiplex PCR; TCRdb stores in-frame clones only, minus some. The sample shows some 190,000 clones, approximately 89% of them seen only once. Sequences were obtained from PBMCs. Receptor source: a man aged 25 to 45 in good health and CMV-seropositive. Each CDR3 is given with its conserved first and last residue. Fields, in order: D gene, V gene, J gene, clone size, CDR3 DNA, CDR3 protein. A D gene is named only where the DNA matches it firmly. The size entry is marked missing in some rows and otherwise reads once, few, many or a size class.

.	TRBV19	TRBJ2-7	.	TGTGCCAGTACCCCAGGGGGGCGATACGAGCAGTACTTC	CASTPGGRYEQYF
TRBD2	TRBV11-3	TRBJ2-7	.	TGTGCCAGCAGCTTAGACGCCGGAAGACGGGGGGACTACGAGCAGTACTTC	CASSLDAGRRGDYEQYF
.	TRBV27	TRBJ1-1	.	TGTGCCAGCAGTTTCGGGGGGGATGGCACTGAAGCTTTCTTT	CASSFGGDGTEAFF
.	TRBV9	TRBJ2-2	.	TGTGCCAGCAGCGTAACCGGGACTCTGAACACCGGGGAGCTGTTTTTT	CASSVTGTLNTGELFF
.	TRBV14	TRBJ2-4	.	TGTGCCAGCAGCCAAGGGCGGTATGTGGGGAAAAACATTCAGTACTTC	CASSQGRYVGKNIQYF
.	TRBV6-4	TRBJ2-7	.	TGTGCCAGCAGTGACTCGATGGACTACGAGCAGTACTTC	CASSDSMDYEQYF
.	TRBV18	TRBJ2-5	.	TGTGCCAGCTCACCACCGAGTCAACCCCAAGAGACCCAGTACTTC	CASSPPSQPQETQYF
.	TRBV18	TRBJ2-3	.	TGTGCCAGCTCACCAGTTGCGGGTCGGGGCGATACGCAGTATTTT	CASSPVAGRGDTQYF
TRBD1	TRBV6-6	TRBJ2-7	.	TGTGCCAGCAGTCCGGCGACCGGGACAGTAGTCTACGAGCAGTACTTC	CASSPATGTVVYEQYF
TRBD1	TRBV28	TRBJ1-5	.	TGTGCCAGCAGTCCCGGGACAGGGGACAATCAGCCCCAGCATTTT	CASSPGTGDNQPQHF
TRBD2	TRBV5-1	TRBJ2-7	once	TGCGCCAGCAGCTCGGGCCCGGGGGGCTCCTACGAGCAGTACTTC	CASSSGPGGSYEQYF
.	TRBV5-1	TRBJ1-1	.	TGCGCCAGCAGCTCCGCGGGAAACCGGCGGGCTGAAGCTTTCTTT	CASSSAGNRRAEAFF
.	TRBV5-1	TRBJ2-3	.	TGCGCCAGCAGCATCAGTACGAATACGCAGTATTTT	CASSISTNTQYF
.	TRBV27	TRBJ2-3	.	TGTGCCAGCAGTTTCTCGGGCACAGATACGCAGTATTTT	CASSFSGTDTQYF
.	TRBV7-2	TRBJ1-5	.	TGTGCCAGCAGCTTAAGAGGTGGGGCAGTATTGGGCAATCAGCCCCAGCATTTT	CASSLRGGAVLGNQPQHF
TRBD1	TRBV6-4	TRBJ1-4	.	TGTGCCAGCAGTCGACAGGGGGCAAGGGGGGAAAAACTGTTTTTT	CASSRQGARGEKLFF
.	TRBV6-5	TRBJ1-3	few	TGTGCCAGCAGTTACGGGGGTGGCTCTGGAAACACCATATATTTT	CASSYGGGSGNTIYF
TRBD1	TRBV28	TRBJ1-2	.	TGTGCCAGCAGAGTAGTAGGGGGCGCTATCTATGGCTACACCTTC	CASRVVGGAIYGYTF
.	TRBV5-4	TRBJ2-7	once	TGTGCCAGCAGCTTGGACAGGTTAATCTCCGAGCAGTACTTC	CASSLDRLISEQYF
TRBD1	TRBV20-1	TRBJ1-1	.	TGCAGTGCCGACAGGGGCACTGAAGCTTTCTTT	CSADRGTEAFF
.	TRBV12-2	TRBJ2-1	.	TGTGCAAGTCGCTTCAGGACAGGGGGACTCTACAATGAGCAGTTCTTC	CASRFRTGGLYNEQFF
.	TRBV5-1	TRBJ2-1	.	TGCGCCAGCAGCTTGGCCGCACTAGCAGATCCCGATGGCAATGAGCAGTTCTTC	CASSLAALADPDGNEQFF
.	TRBV15	TRBJ2-1	.	TGTGCCACCAGCAGATATACGGGGGATATCGACAATGAGCAGTTCTTC	CATSRYTGDIDNEQFF
TRBD2	TRBV11-2	TRBJ2-3	.	TGTGCCAGCAGCCGTAGCGGGGGACCGAGCACAGATACGCAGTATTTT	CASSRSGGPSTDTQYF
.	TRBV7-2	TRBJ2-5	.	TGTGCCAGCAGCTTAGGTCCTTCGCCGGGGCGGGAGACCCAGTACTTC	CASSLGPSPGRETQYF
.	TRBV2	TRBJ1-3	.	TGTGCCAGCAGTGGGGGGGTCCCTATCTCTGGAAACACCATATATTTT	CASSGGVPISGNTIYF
TRBD2	TRBV13	TRBJ2-5	.	TGTGCCAGCAGCGAGCGGGGTCGCGAGACCCAGTACTTC	CASSERGRETQYF
.	TRBV27	TRBJ1-2	.	TGTGCCAGCAGTTTATCGTTGGGGGAGGGCTACACCTTC	CASSLSLGEGYTF